One sample yielded the 15 T cell receptor beta chains listed below, sequenced in a study of T-cell memory formation after mild COVID-19. TCRdb re-called the 5' RACE reads through MiXCR, storing one row per CDR3 protein. Among around 34,000 distinct CDR3 sequences listed, 7.7% were seen once. Material for sequencing was PBMCs or a T cell subset sorted from them (not recorded which). These receptor sequences come from a young man who had mild COVID-19 (a few samples of this study predate the infection). Cell type and time point are not known.

Details on this clonotype: A much larger clone sits a single nucleotide away, making a read error possible. The gene calls are TRBV20-1 and TRBJ2-1, with D tentatively TRBD1 (6 bases). Trimming cost V 6 bases and J 5 bases, with 17 bases left between them. The length of the CDR3 is 14 residues. In germline, CDR1 is DFQATT, CDR2 SNEGSKA (reference sequence). The CDR3 loop is CSAYARRGNNEQFF. The CDR3 bases are TGCAGTGCCTATGCGCGCAGGGGCAACAATGAGCAGTTCTTC.

A note on this clonotype: A read error may be the cause here, since a much bigger clone is one base away. This chain links TRBV20-1 with TRBJ2-5; 7 bases fit TRBD2. CDR3 length: 13 amino acids. Per germline, CDR1 DFQATT and CDR2 SNEGSKA (reference sequence). CDR3 sequence: CSASQLARETQCF. The CDR3 region has the DNA TGCAGTGCTTCACAACTAGCGCGGGAGACCCAGTGCTTC.

This clonotype was seen at least ten times. The gene calls are TRBV7-2 and TRBJ2-1; D gene unclear. CDR1 and CDR2 (germline): SGHTA, FQGNSA. V was shortened by 2 bases and J by 3 bases, with 11 bases between the two germline ends. The CDR3 loop spans 15 amino acids. The CDR3 bases are TGTGCCAGCAGCTTAAAGGGTGACGTCTACAATGAGCAGTTCTTC. Encoded protein: CASSLKGDVYNEQFF.

Ten or more counts support this clonotype. This chain links TRBV12-5 with TRBJ2-1, with a tentative D call TRBD1 (5 bases). V lost 6 bases and J lost 1, with 13 bases in between. Germline V gene sequence: CDR1 LGHNT, CDR2 FRNRAP. This CDR3 comprises 15 residues. The CDR3 DNA reads as TGTGCTAGTGGGCAGGGTCGGGTGTCCTACAATGAGCAGTTCTTC. It encodes CASGQGRVSYNEQFF.

This clonotype was recorded at least ten times. The chain is built from TRBV7-8 and TRBJ2-1, with D unclear. The CDR3 covers 12 residues. Germline loops: CDR1 SGHVS, CDR2 FQNEAQ. V dropped 1 base and J dropped 9 bases, with 7 bases sitting between them. The CDR3 region is CASSLVGVEQFF. CDR3 nucleotides: TGTGCCAGCAGCTTAGTTGGAGTTGAGCAGTTCTTC.

This clonotype was seen at least ten times. The chain recombines TRBV6-5 with TRBJ1-4; the D is unclear. CDR1 is MNHEY, CDR2 SVGAGI, per germline. V dropped 0 bases and J dropped 7 bases, with 9 bases sitting between them. The CDR3 extends over 14 amino acids. The CDR3 spells CASSYSQTREKLFF. CDR3 coding DNA: TGTGCCAGCAGTTACTCACAGACGCGTGAAAAACTGTTTTTT.

The V gene is TRBV29-1, the J gene TRBJ1-4; D is ambiguous. Germline V lookup: CDR1 SQVTM, CDR2 ANQGSEA. Trimming cost V 7 bases and J 4 bases, with 13 bases left between them. The CDR3 is 13 amino acids. The CDR3: CSARDALNEKLFF. CDR3 in DNA: TGCAGCGCCCGGGATGCACTTAATGAAAAACTGTTTTTT. Complete variable domain (other parts from reference TRBV29-1 and TRBJ1-4): SAVISQKPSRDICQRGTSLTIQCQVDSQVTMMFWYRQQPGQSLTLIATANQGSEATYESGFVIDKFPISRPNLTFSTLTVSNMSPEDSSIYLCSARDALNEKLFFGSGTQLSVL.

This clonotype was counted only a few times. The V call is TRBV12-3 or TRBV12-4, the J call TRBJ2-5, with D tentatively TRBD2 (5 bases). Trimming cost V 4 bases and J 4 bases, with 16 bases left between them. CDR3 length: 15 residues. This CDR3 reads CASSYTFGGVETQYF. The CDR3 nucleotides read TGTGCCAGCAGTTATACTTTTGGAGGAGTAGAGACCCAGTACTTC.

This clonotype was seen at least ten times. This chain links TRBV7-8 with TRBJ1-3, with TRBD1 identical over 9 bases. This CDR3 has 16 amino acids. Germline assignment: CDR1 SGHVS and CDR2 FQNEAQ. The junction had 7 bases not matched to a gene; V was cut back by 7 bases and J by 0 bases. CDR3 DNA sequence: TGTGCCAGCACCGAACAGGGGGCCGTCTCTGGAAACACCATATATTTT. Amino acids: CASTEQGAVSGNTIYF.

Ten or more counts support this clonotype. This CDR3 is CACRLGWGTEAFF. The CDR3 bases are TGTGCCTGCCGTTTAGGCTGGGGCACTGAAGCTTTCTTT. This sequence joins TRBV6-5 and TRBJ1-1, with unresolved D. This CDR3 spans 13 amino acids. CDR1 is MNHEY, CDR2 SVGAGI, per germline. V was cut by 11 bases and J by 4 bases, with 17 bases left in between.

This clonotype has ten or more counts. The chain couples TRBV6-2 or TRBV6-3 to TRBJ2-1, with D perhaps matching TRBD1 (6 bases). The CDR3 has 15 amino acids. CDR1 MNHEY and CDR2 SVGEGT come from the germline V gene. The ends were cut back, 6 bases at V and 2 bases at J, with 14 bases in the middle. The DNA for the CDR3 is TGTGCCAGCAGCCTTGGGGGCAGGGCCTACAATGAGCAGTTCTTC. Translating gives CASSLGGRAYNEQFF.

This clonotype was seen many times. J is TRBJ2-3 and V is TRBV7-2, with unresolved D. The germline CDR1 and CDR2 sequences are SGHTA and FQGNSA. The ends were cut back, 6 bases at V and 4 bases at J, with 8 bases in the middle. The CDR3 length is 12 residues. Here the CDR3 reads CASRAQSDTQYF. CDR3 DNA sequence: TGTGCCAGCAGGGCGCAATCAGATACGCAGTATTTT.

This clonotype has just a few counts. The rearrangement joins TRBV11-3 to TRBJ2-3, with D possibly TRBD2 on 6 matching bases. V was cut by 2 bases and J by 4 bases, with 10 bases left in between. CDR1 is SGHNT and CDR2 is YENEEA in the germline V gene. The CDR3 is made up of 14 amino acids. Here the CDR3 reads CASSLTREADTQYF. CDR3 sequence (DNA): TGTGCCAGCAGCTTAACAAGGGAGGCAGATACGCAGTATTTT.

There are a few counts of this clonotype. The genes are TRBV19 and TRBJ2-5; no firm D call. Germline V lookup: CDR1 LNHDA, CDR2 SQIVND (reference sequence). CDR3 length equals 15 residues. Trimming took off 4 bases at V and 0 bases at J, with 12 bases between the two ends. In nucleotides, the CDR3 is TGTGCCAGTAGTACTCTGTACGTGGACCAAGAGACCCAGTACTTC. Protein product: CASSTLYVDQETQYF.

This clonotype was found many times. The chain carries TRBV20-1 and TRBJ2-3; D is unclear. Germline CDR1 is DFQATT and CDR2 is SNEGSKA (reference sequence). V was clipped by 3 bases and J by 5 bases, with 6 bases between them. This CDR3 is built from 11 residues. CDR3: CSARGIDTQYF. In DNA, the CDR3 is TGCAGTGCTAGGGGAATAGATACGCAGTATTTT.